A single sample gave rise to the 22 T cell receptor beta chains below, sequenced in a study of technical replicates of blood from four donors. Method: immunoSEQ multiplex PCR; TCRdb's copy keeps in-frame clones and lacks some. Among 50,000 to 70,000 clones listed, 93% were seen once. The sample comprised PBMCs. The receptors shown here come from a human donor in good health. Some clones in this sample may be carry-over from other donors' samples.

The chain is built from TRBV6-5 and TRBJ1-6, with 7 bases aligning to TRBD1. With 7 bases clipped from V and 10 bases from J, the junction kept 13 bases outside the gene matches. CDR1 and CDR2 from the germline V gene are MNHEY and SVGAGI. The CDR3 totals 15 residues. The CDR3 sequence: CASTRQGYGNSPLHF. Here the CDR3 DNA reads TGTGCCAGCACCCGACAGGGATACGGGAACTCACCCCTCCACTTT.

J is TRBJ2-1 and V is TRBV13; the D is unclear. Germline V gives CDR1 PRHDT, CDR2 FYEKMQ (reference sequence). There are 14 residues in the CDR3. V was trimmed by 3 bases and J by 5 bases, leaving 11 bases between them. This chain's CDR3 is CASSLFWPNNEQFF. CDR3 nucleotides: TGTGCCAGCAGCTTGTTTTGGCCCAACAATGAGCAGTTCTTC.

The J gene is TRBJ1-5, the V gene TRBV6-1; TRBD1 agrees at 9 bases. The CDR3 spans 15 residues. Unmatched junction bases numbered 7, after V lost 6 bases and J lost 4 bases. Per germline, CDR1 MNHNS and CDR2 SASEGT. In nucleotides, the CDR3 is TGTGCCAGCAGGACGGGACAGGGTAGAAATCAGCCCCAGCATTTT. This translates into CASRTGQGRNQPQHF.

This clone occurred a few times. The chain combines TRBV2 with TRBJ1-4; the D is unclear. This CDR3 has 14 amino acids. V gave up 3 bases and J gave up 7 bases, with 12 bases separating them. Per germline, CDR1 SNHLY and CDR2 FYNNEI. CDR3 bases: TGTGCCAGCAGTGAGCGGGGTTTGAGTGAAAAACTGTTTTTT. It encodes CASSERGLSEKLFF. The complete variable domain, with remaining parts taken from reference TRBV2 and TRBJ1-4, reads EPEVTQTPSHQVTQMGQEVILRCVPISNHLYFYWYRQILGQKVEFLVSFYNNEISEKSEIFDDQFSVERPDGSNFTLKIRSTKLEDSAMYFCASSERGLSEKLFFGSGTQLSVL.

This chain uses TRBV11-2 with TRBJ2-5, with no clear D. The V gene's germline CDR1 is SGHAT and CDR2 FQNNGV. V was pared by 4 bases and J by 4 bases, with 10 bases between. This CDR3 is built from 13 residues. The CDR3: CASSSTIPETQYF. As DNA, the CDR3 is TGTGCCAGCAGCTCAACTATTCCAGAGACCCAGTACTTC.

This clone appeared a single time. This chain joins TRBV5-1 and TRBJ2-5; 9 bases map to TRBD2. This CDR3 contains 16 residues. Germline trimming cut 0 bases from V and 1 base from J; bases unmatched to any gene: 4. Germline CDR1 and CDR2: SGHRS and YFSETQ. The CDR3 region is CASSLVGSGGQETQYF. The CDR3 DNA reads as TGCGCCAGCAGCTTGGTCGGTAGCGGGGGCCAAGAGACCCAGTACTTC.

This sequence joins TRBV27 and TRBJ2-7; 7 bases align to TRBD1. V gave up 4 bases and J gave up 3 bases; unmatched junction bases: 3. Germline CDR1 MNHEY, CDR2 SMNVEV (reference sequence). The CDR3 runs 13 residues. This CDR3 is CASSYGDSYEQYF. The CDR3 region has the DNA TGTGCCAGCAGTTACGGGGACAGCTACGAGCAGTACTTC.

The chain joins TRBV7-8 to TRBJ2-3; 7 positions match TRBD2. With 2 bases clipped from V and 2 bases from J, the junction kept 7 bases outside the gene matches. CDR3 length: 16 residues. CDR1 is SGHVS, CDR2 FQNEAQ, per germline. The CDR3 bases are TGTGCCAGCAGCTTAAGAATAGCGGGTCTCACAGATACGCAGTATTTT. It is translated as CASSLRIAGLTDTQYF.

The J gene is TRBJ2-1, the V gene TRBV5-6; weak D call: TRBD2 (5 bases). V dropped 0 bases and J dropped 7 bases, with 11 bases sitting between them. The CDR3 sequence is 14 residues long. Germline loops: CDR1 SGHDT, CDR2 YYEEEE. DNA for the CDR3: TGTGCCAGCAGCTTGGATGTGGGCGGGAATGAGCAGTTCTTC. This encodes CASSLDVGGNEQFF.

The V gene is TRBV30, the J gene TRBJ2-3, with D possibly TRBD2 on 6 matching bases. CDR3 length: 13 amino acids. V was trimmed by 4 bases and J by 5 bases, leaving 13 bases between them. Germline CDR1 GTSNPN, CDR2 SVGIG (reference sequence). The CDR3 sequence: CAWNMQAGDTQYF. The CDR3 nucleotides read TGTGCCTGGAACATGCAAGCGGGAGATACGCAGTATTTT.

The rearrangement links TRBV23-1 to TRBJ1-4; D perhaps matches TRBD1 (6 bases). TRBV23-1 is placed among ORFs of uncertain function. The CDR3 runs 21 residues. V lost 4 bases and J lost 10, with 37 bases in between. CDR3 DNA sequence: TGCGCCAGCAGTCGCTCGTCTGCGGGGGCCTCTGTTGTTCGACGAGCCGGAAAACTGTTTTTT. As protein: CASSRSSAGASVVRRAGKLFF.

The genes are TRBV6-4 and TRBJ1-1; maybe TRBD1 (6 bases). This CDR3 has 13 amino acids. Trimming shortened V by 6 bases and J by 4 bases, and 12 bases separated the two germline ends. Germline CDR1 and CDR2: MRHNA and SNTAGT. The CDR3: CASRGQGGTEAFF. CDR3 DNA: TGTGCCAGCAGGGGGCAAGGGGGCACTGAAGCTTTCTTT.

This chain uses TRBV10-3 with TRBJ2-1, with D possibly matching TRBD2 (6 bases). The germline gives CDR1 ENHRY, CDR2 SYGVKD. The CDR3 contains 12 residues. V shed 11 bases and J shed 7 bases, with 15 bases lying between them. DNA of the CDR3: TGTGCCCTTCGATCTAGCGCTAATGAGCAGTTCTTC. Its protein is CALRSSANEQFF.

The V and J genes are TRBV2 and TRBJ2-3; D gene uncertain. The CDR3 consists of 14 residues. The V end lost 4 bases, the J end lost 6 bases, and 14 bases lay between the germline ends. The germline V gene has CDR1 SNHLY and CDR2 FYNNEI. The chain's CDR3 is CASSVPGRVDTQYF. CDR3 coding DNA: TGTGCCAGCAGTGTACCTGGGCGAGTGGATACGCAGTATTTT.

J is TRBJ1-3 and V is TRBV18; D remains unclear. V was pared by 2 bases and J by 0 bases, with 8 bases between. There are 15 residues in the CDR3. Germline lookup yields CDR1 KGHSH and CDR2 LQKENI. The CDR3 region is CASSPGQTSGNTIYF. The CDR3 bases are TGTGCCAGCTCACCAGGGCAGACCTCTGGAAACACCATATATTTT.

This clone was seen at least ten times. The chain uses TRBV7-8 and TRBJ2-7; 9 positions match TRBD1. Germline CDR1 is SGHVS and CDR2 is FQNEAQ. The length of the CDR3 is 16 residues. The V and J ends lost 5 bases and 6 bases, in that order; junction bases with no gene match: 14. CDR3 loop: CASSPFPGQGNIEQYF. CDR3 in DNA: TGTGCCAGCAGCCCGTTCCCGGGACAGGGAAACATCGAGCAGTACTTC.

This clone was recorded once. V is TRBV7-2 and J is TRBJ1-5, with 7 bases identical to TRBD1. The CDR3 runs to 13 residues. Germline lookup yields CDR1 SGHTA and CDR2 FQGNSA. Losses at the gene ends were 4 bases for V and 9 bases for J; bases not matched to a gene: 6. In nucleotides, the CDR3 is TGTGCCAGCAGCTGGACAGGAAAGTGGCCCCAGCATTTT. Translating it yields CASSWTGKWPQHF.

This clone was detected only once. CDR3: CASSGAASSYEQYF. The CDR3 DNA reads TGTGCCAGCAGTGGAGCGGCCAGCTCCTACGAGCAGTACTTC. V gene TRBV6-1 combines with J gene TRBJ2-7, with D possibly being TRBD2 (5 bases). This CDR3 is 14 amino acids long. From germline, CDR1 is MNHNS and CDR2 SASEGT. V lost 4 bases and J 0 bases, leaving 10 bases between the germline ends.

The chain uses TRBV27 and TRBJ1-1; D is unresolved. This CDR3 has 15 residues. Germline lookup yields CDR1 MNHEY and CDR2 SMNVEV (reference sequence). With 1 base removed from V and 3 bases from J, the gap between germline ends came to 12 bases. CDR3 coding DNA: TGTGCCAGCAGTTTATTCGTTTCGGGGTACACTGAAGCTTTCTTT. Amino acids: CASSLFVSGYTEAFF.

This clone was seen a single time. The J gene is TRBJ2-7, the V gene TRBV29-1; D may be TRBD1 (5 bases). The germline V and J ends were trimmed by 3 bases and 7 bases, with 19 bases remaining between them. The germline V gene has CDR1 SQVTM and CDR2 ANQGSEA. The CDR3 spans 14 residues. CDR3 nucleotide sequence: TGCAGCGTTGACTTCGGACACGGTAATGAAGAGCAGTACTTC. It encodes CSVDFGHGNEEQYF.

The J gene is TRBJ2-7, the V gene TRBV5-6, with a tentative D call TRBD2 (5 bases). The V end was cut by 6 bases, the J end by 0 bases, with 10 bases between. The CDR3 is 13 residues long. From germline, CDR1 is SGHDT and CDR2 YYEEEE. This CDR3 is CASTRLPSYEQYF. The CDR3 DNA reads as TGTGCCAGCACCCGACTACCCTCCTACGAGCAGTACTTC.

This chain joins TRBV15 and TRBJ2-5; 9 nucleotides agree with TRBD2. The CDR3 runs to 17 residues. Germline CDR1 reads LNHNV; CDR2 reads YYDKDF (reference sequence). J was trimmed by 1 base and V by 3 bases; bases with no gene match: 9. The chain's CDR3 is CATSRAVTSGLQETQYF. CDR3 coding DNA: TGTGCCACCAGCAGGGCCGTTACTAGCGGGCTCCAAGAGACCCAGTACTTC.